This T cell receptor (beta chain) was captured by sequencing in a study of T-cell reconstitution after alpha-beta-depleted transplantation in children (dated by TCRdb to about 2016). At the level of the whole study: The study quantitatively tracked T-cell immune reconstitution after TCRalphabeta/CD19-depleted allogeneic hematopoietic cell transplantation in children using TCR repertoire profiling.

The library was generated by PCR. The listed sequencing device is Illumina HiSeq 2500. TCR libraries were prepared with molecular barcoding, using unique molecular identifiers to normalize TCRbeta repertoire quantification. TCRdb's own reprocessing of the public reads used fastp at Q25 and MiXCR and kept productive beta chains. Entries are consolidated by CDR3 protein sequence, retaining the most common genes and DNA. This sample gives about 580,000 distinct CDR3 sequences in total; roughly 23% of them show up just once. The top ten hold 13% to 15% of the sample. Counted from cysteine to phenylalanine, this CDR3 has 11 amino acids. Only CDR3 DNA remains: 33 bases, in frame from the first base. The germline V gene specifies ENHRY as CDR1 and SYGVKD as CDR2. V is reduced by 6 bases and J by 2 bases, leaving a spacing of 3 bases between them. Study-wide conclusions, independent of this receptor: About two months after transplant, the apparently early recovery of alphabetaT-cell counts reportedly depended on just several hundred clones that had expanded rapidly and came from non-depleted graft cells. Hyperexpanded clone frequencies declined over subsequent months; after one year, T-cell counts and TCRbeta diversity were mostly attributed to newly produced T cells. In some patients, the high TCRbeta diversity seen at day 60 was put down to recipient T cells and intrathymic progenitors that had survived conditioning.

The treatment or condition label here, explained by the study, means: allogeneic hematopoietic cell transplantation with graft depleted of TCRalphabeta T cells and CD19 B cells. Transplant recipients were children who received TCRalphabeta/CD19-depleted allogeneic hematopoietic cell grafts. This clonotype was detected ten times or more. Its binding antigen is unknown. The input lacks base qualities; no much larger clone sits a single base away. The V and J genes are TRBV10-3 and TRBJ2-3; the D gene is not confidently resolved. Sequenced material: PBMCs, mostly from graft donor cells, taken 360 days after TCRalphabeta/CD19-depleted stem cell transplant. The clonotype was recovered from a boy under two years old who had a stem cell transplant for acute myeloid leukemia, so the T cells may come from the graft donor. The nucleotides are TGTGCCATCAGGGACACAGATACGCAGTATTTT. Translated, this is CAIRDTDTQYF.